The 27 T cell receptor beta chains given below trace back to one sample, sequenced in a study of cytomegalovirus exposure and HLA in healthy donors. The PCR made use of 60 Vbeta and 13 Jbeta primers. Measured with immunoSEQ multiplex PCR; TCRdb has only the in-frame clones, and not every one. The sample lists more than 150,000 clones, about four fifths occurring once. Sequenced input: PBMCs. These receptors all stem from a man aged 35 to 55 in good health and CMV-seronegative.

The chain links TRBV19 to TRBJ2-5; D perhaps matches TRBD1 (5 bases). V lost 2 bases and J 9 bases, leaving 10 bases between the germline ends. CDR1 is LNHDA and CDR2 is SQIVND in the germline V gene (reference sequence). The CDR3 is 12 residues long. The CDR3 is CASSIFQGPQYF. The CDR3 DNA reads TGTGCCAGTAGTATATTTCAGGGCCCCCAGTACTTC.

CDR3 loop: CASSLAANYGYTF. The CDR3, as DNA: TGTGCCAGCAGCTTAGCCGCTAACTATGGCTACACCTTC. The chain carries TRBV7-8 and TRBJ1-2; D call uncertain. V shed 0 bases and J shed 0 bases, with 2 bases lying between them. Germline loops: CDR1 SGHVS, CDR2 FQNEAQ. The CDR3 runs 13 residues.

This clone was seen only once. The gene calls are TRBV5-6 and TRBJ2-3, with D maybe TRBD2 (5 bases). The germline V and J ends were trimmed by 4 bases and 0 bases, with 18 bases remaining between them. This CDR3 is 17 amino acids long. Looked up from germline, CDR1 is SGHDT and CDR2 is YYEEEE. CDR3 bases: TGTGCCAGCAGCACCCTGGACTGGCAATCTAGCACAGATACGCAGTATTTT. It translates to CASSTLDWQSSTDTQYF.

This sequence joins TRBV27 and TRBJ1-4; D possibly corresponds to TRBD1 (5 bases). CDR1 MNHEY and CDR2 SMNVEV come from the germline V gene (reference sequence). The length of the CDR3 is 15 residues. V was cut by 6 bases and J by 5 bases, with 16 bases left in between. CDR3 in amino acids: CASRTHGGSNEKLFF. The DNA for the CDR3 is TGTGCCAGCAGAACCCACGGGGGGTCAAATGAAAAACTGTTTTTT.

The chain combines TRBV4-1 with TRBJ2-4; 10 positions match TRBD2. The V gene's germline CDR1 is MGHRA and CDR2 YSYEKL. The CDR3 is 16 residues long. Germline trimming cut 1 base from V and 3 bases from J; bases unmatched to any gene: 3. CDR3 coding DNA: TGCGCCAGCAGCCAAGCACTAGCGGGGAACAAAAACATTCAGTACTTC. Its protein is CASSQALAGNKNIQYF.

This chain uses TRBV7-9 with TRBJ1-1; D possibly corresponds to TRBD1 (5 bases). Germline V CDR1 and CDR2: SEHNR, FQNEAQ (reference sequence). Trimming left V 6 bases short and J 3 bases short, with 14 bases between. The CDR3 contains 14 residues. CDR3 DNA: TGTGCCAGCAGTCGGGGGAGTTTGGACACTGAAGCTTTCTTT. Translated: CASSRGSLDTEAFF.

This rearrangement joins TRBV29-1 to TRBJ1-2; D is possibly TRBD1 (6 bases). Trimming shortened V by 4 bases and J by 4 bases, and 13 bases separated the two germline ends. CDR1 is SQVTM, CDR2 ANQGSEA, per germline. This CDR3 comprises 13 residues. The CDR3 DNA is TGCAGCGTTGGGGAACAGGGTTCCTATGGCTACACCTTC. Residues: CSVGEQGSYGYTF.

This rearrangement joins TRBV30 to TRBJ1-1; a possible D gene is TRBD1 (6 bases). Germline V CDR1 and CDR2: GTSNPN, SVGIG (reference sequence). V was cut by 1 base and J by 8 bases, with 32 bases left in between. The CDR3 is made up of 19 amino acids. CDR3 residues: CAWSGPTGWFLGLSWEAFF. Here the CDR3 DNA reads TGTGCCTGGAGTGGTCCTACAGGGTGGTTTTTAGGACTGAGCTGGGAAGCTTTCTTT.

This clone has just one count. V gene TRBV6-5 combines with J gene TRBJ2-7, with 7 bases fitting TRBD2. CDR1 MNHEY and CDR2 SVGAGI come from the germline V gene. V shed 4 bases, J shed 3 bases, and the junction held 9 bases outside the gene matches. CDR3 length: 15 amino acids. In DNA, the CDR3 is TGTGCCAGCAGTTCAAGCGGGATCCTATACTACGAGCAGTACTTC. Translating it yields CASSSSGILYYEQYF.

The chain joins TRBV28 to TRBJ1-4; D ambiguous. V lost 4 bases and J lost 0, with 12 bases in between. In germline, CDR1 is MDHEN, CDR2 SYDVKM. This CDR3 region has 16 residues. CDR3 DNA: TGTGCCAGCAGTTCCGCCCGGGGTGCAACTAATGAAAAACTGTTTTTT. Protein product: CASSSARGATNEKLFF.

This clone was seen more than once but under ten times. The same CDR3 also results from other DNA sequences found in this sample. J is TRBJ1-6 and V is TRBV6-5; no clear D gene. Trimming shortened V by 0 bases and J by 7 bases, and 10 bases separated the two germline ends. Germline loops: CDR1 MNHEY, CDR2 SVGAGI. The CDR3 contains 15 residues. The CDR3 DNA sequence: TGTGCCAGCAGTTACTCCGGGCGGGAAAATTCACCCCTCCACTTT. Translated, it gives CASSYSGRENSPLHF.

This clone occurred once. The V and J genes are TRBV18 and TRBJ2-7; 8 nucleotides line up with TRBD1. CDR1 and CDR2 from the germline V gene are KGHSH and LQKENI. V lost 6 bases and J lost 5; bases outside the gene matches: 12. The CDR3 consists of 15 residues. CDR3 DNA sequence: TGTGCCAGCTCGTTAGACAGGGGCGCTGGGGACGAGCAGTACTTC. Protein sequence: CASSLDRGAGDEQYF. Supplemented by reference TRBV18 and TRBJ2-7, the full variable domain reads NAGVMQNPRHLVRRRGQEARLRCSPMKGHSHVYWYRQLPEEGLKFMVYLQKENIIDESGMPKERFSAEFPKEGPSILRIQQVVRGDSAAYFCASSLDRGAGDEQYFGPGTRLTVT.

The chain is built from TRBV27 and TRBJ2-2, with 11 bases fitting TRBD2. Looked up from germline, CDR1 is MNHEY and CDR2 is SMNVEV (reference sequence). The CDR3 loop spans 16 amino acids. J lost 6 bases, V lost 5 bases, and 8 bases had no gene match. DNA of the CDR3: TGTGCCAGCAGTGTGGTTAGCGGGAGGGTTCCCGGGGAGCTGTTTTTT. This translates into CASSVVSGRVPGELFF.

The V and J genes are TRBV5-1 and TRBJ2-3; no reliable D call. The germline gives CDR1 SGHRS, CDR2 YFSETQ. The CDR3 consists of 15 residues. V gave up 0 bases and J gave up 0 bases, with 8 bases separating them. DNA for the CDR3: TGCGCCAGCAGCTTGGACAGCCAAAGCACAGATACGCAGTATTTT. Its translation is CASSLDSQSTDTQYF.

DNA for the CDR3: TGTGCTCCCCAGGCAGGTCCCAACCTCAGCTCCTACGAGCAGTACTTC. It specifies CAPQAGPNLSSYEQYF. V is TRBV2 and J is TRBJ2-7; D is unresolved. Germline CDR1 SNHLY, CDR2 FYNNEI. The CDR3 sequence is 16 residues long.

This clone was seen once. The chain links TRBV4-1 to TRBJ2-2; a weak D match, TRBD2 (7 bases). The CDR3 is made up of 14 amino acids. Germline values: CDR1 MGHRA, CDR2 YSYEKL. V gave up 2 bases and J gave up 8 bases, with 12 bases separating them. CDR3 in DNA: TGCGCCAGCAGCCAAACGGGGGGCACGGGGGAGCTGTTTTTT. Its protein product is CASSQTGGTGELFF.

This rearrangement joins TRBV29-1 to TRBJ1-5; weak D call: TRBD1 (6 bases). Looked up from germline, CDR1 is SQVTM and CDR2 is ANQGSEA. Trimming cost V 5 bases and J 5 bases, with 10 bases left between them. CDR3 size: 12 residues. The DNA for the CDR3 is TGCAGCGTTAACCAGGGGTATCAGCCCCAGCATTTT. Amino acid sequence: CSVNQGYQPQHF.

The CDR3 is CASSPFRVLFF. Written as DNA, the CDR3 is TGTGCCAGCAGCCCCTTCCGGGTCCTGTTCTTC. The rearrangement links TRBV2 to TRBJ2-1; the D is unclear. Trimming stripped 6 bases from V and 15 bases from J, with 15 bases between. The germline V gene encodes CDR1 SNHLY and CDR2 FYNNEI. The CDR3 has 11 amino acids.

The chain joins TRBV21-1 to TRBJ1-5; the DNA was not compared with TRBD1, the D call given in the table. TRBV21-1 is listed as a pseudogene. The CDR3 runs 18 residues. CDR3 DNA: TGTGCCAACCCAAGGGGGGACAGGGGGCCCCTATTCAATCAGCCCCAGCATTTT. Protein: CANPRGDRGPLFNQPQHF.

This chain uses TRBV28 with TRBJ1-2; maybe TRBD1 (5 bases). CDR1 is MDHEN and CDR2 is SYDVKM in the germline V gene. This CDR3 has 13 amino acids. V dropped 5 bases and J dropped 6 bases, with 13 bases sitting between them. The chain's CDR3 is CASSLLWGDGYTF. Written as DNA, the CDR3 is TGTGCCAGCAGTCTCTTATGGGGGGATGGCTACACCTTC.

The gene calls are TRBV29-1 and TRBJ1-2; D is possibly TRBD1 (6 bases). V was clipped by 0 bases and J by 5 bases, with 13 bases between them. Germline V lookup: CDR1 SQVTM, CDR2 ANQGSEA. This CDR3 is 14 amino acids long. CDR3 DNA sequence: TGCAGCGTTGAAGAGCAGGCCAGGGGATATGGCTACACCTTC. Its protein product is CSVEEQARGYGYTF.

This chain uses TRBV4-3 with TRBJ1-1; D unresolved. With 0 bases removed from V and 1 base from J, the gap between germline ends came to 6 bases. This CDR3 spans 14 amino acids. The germline gives CDR1 LGHNA, CDR2 YSLEER. DNA for the CDR3: TGCGCCAGCAGCCAAGATGCAGGGAACACTGAAGCTTTCTTT. Translating gives CASSQDAGNTEAFF.

V usage is TRBV9 and J usage is TRBJ2-7; weak D call: TRBD2 (6 bases). The CDR3 spans 14 residues. Germline V gene sequence: CDR1 SGDLS, CDR2 YYNGEE. V dropped 4 bases and J dropped 11 bases, with 22 bases sitting between them. The CDR3 reads CASSPRSVTGGKYF. In nucleotides, the CDR3 is TGTGCCAGCAGCCCCCGTTCGGTAACAGGCGGGAAGTACTTC. Full variable domain (remainder filled in from reference TRBV9 and TRBJ2-7): DSGVTQTPKHLITATGQRVTLRCSPRSGDLSVYWYQQSLDQGLQFLIQYYNGEERAKGNILERFSAQQFPDLHSELNLSSLELGDSALYFCASSPRSVTGGKYFGPGTRLTVT.

V is TRBV5-1 and J is TRBJ1-5; D gene ambiguous. In germline, CDR1 is SGHRS, CDR2 YFSETQ. This CDR3 spans 15 amino acids. Trimming removed 5 bases from V and 3 bases from J, with 15 bases in between. The CDR3 DNA sequence: TGCGCCAGCAGTGAGAACGGAGGTACCAATCAGCCCCAGCATTTT. It is translated as CASSENGGTNQPQHF.

The genes are TRBV11-3 and TRBJ2-5; TRBD2 agrees at 7 bases. The V segment lost 0 bases and the J segment 2 bases; nucleotides outside the gene matches: 0. Germline V lookup: CDR1 SGHNT, CDR2 YENEEA. The CDR3 runs 14 residues. CDR3 DNA: TGTGCCAGCAGCTTAGAAGCGGGGCAAGAGACCCAGTACTTC. Protein sequence: CASSLEAGQETQYF.

The chain combines TRBV2 with TRBJ2-4; 8 bases agree with TRBD1. J lost 6 bases, V lost 4 bases, and 8 bases had no gene match. This CDR3 region has 15 residues. CDR1 and CDR2 (germline): SNHLY, FYNNEI. The CDR3 nucleotides are TGTGCCAGCAGTGGACAGGGGTTAGTGGGAAACATTCAGTACTTC. Translation: CASSGQGLVGNIQYF.

The gene calls are TRBV6-5 and TRBJ1-5; 10 bases align to TRBD1. The germline V gene has CDR1 MNHEY and CDR2 SVGAGI. The CDR3 is made up of 16 amino acids. The junction had 9 bases not matched to a gene; V was cut back by 4 bases and J by 6 bases. For the CDR3, the DNA is TGTGCCAGCAGTTCGACGGGACAGGGGCCGGGTCAGCCCCAGCATTTT. Protein: CASSSTGQGPGQPQHF.